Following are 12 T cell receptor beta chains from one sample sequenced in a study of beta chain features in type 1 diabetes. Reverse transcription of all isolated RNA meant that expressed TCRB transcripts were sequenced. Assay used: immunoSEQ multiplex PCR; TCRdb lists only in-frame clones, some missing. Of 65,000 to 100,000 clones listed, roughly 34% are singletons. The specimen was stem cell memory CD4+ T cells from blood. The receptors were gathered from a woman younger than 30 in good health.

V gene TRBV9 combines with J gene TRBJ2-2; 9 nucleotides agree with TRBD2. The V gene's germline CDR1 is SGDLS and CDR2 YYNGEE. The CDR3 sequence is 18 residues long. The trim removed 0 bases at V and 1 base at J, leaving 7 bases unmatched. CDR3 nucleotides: TGTGCCAGCAGCGTAGGAGGCGGGGGGGCCGTGAACACCGGGGAGCTGTTTTTT. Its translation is CASSVGGGGAVNTGELFF.

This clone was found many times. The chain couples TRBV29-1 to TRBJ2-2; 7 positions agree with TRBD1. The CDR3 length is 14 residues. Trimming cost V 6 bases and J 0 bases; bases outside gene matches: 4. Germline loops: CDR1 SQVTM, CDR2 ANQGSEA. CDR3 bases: TGCAGCGTCCGAGGGGGCTCGAACACCGGGGAGCTGTTTTTT. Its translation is CSVRGGSNTGELFF.

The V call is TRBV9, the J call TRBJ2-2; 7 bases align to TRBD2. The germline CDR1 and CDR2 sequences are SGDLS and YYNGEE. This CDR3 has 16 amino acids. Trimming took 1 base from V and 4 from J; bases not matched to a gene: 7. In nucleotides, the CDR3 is TGTGCCAGCAGCGTACGGGCTAGCGGCCTCACCGGGGAGCTGTTTTTT. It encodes CASSVRASGLTGELFF.

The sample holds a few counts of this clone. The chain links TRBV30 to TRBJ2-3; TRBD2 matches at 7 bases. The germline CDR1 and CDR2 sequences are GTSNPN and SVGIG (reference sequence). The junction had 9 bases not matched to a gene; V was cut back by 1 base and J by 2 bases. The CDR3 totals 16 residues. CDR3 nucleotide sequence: TGTGCCTGGAGTGCGGGGGGAGCCCGATCCACAGATACGCAGTATTTT. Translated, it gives CAWSAGGARSTDTQYF.

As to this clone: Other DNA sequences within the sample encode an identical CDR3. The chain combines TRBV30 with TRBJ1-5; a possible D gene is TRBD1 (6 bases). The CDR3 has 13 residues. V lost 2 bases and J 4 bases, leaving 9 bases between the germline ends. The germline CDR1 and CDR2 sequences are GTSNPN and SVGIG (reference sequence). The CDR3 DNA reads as TGTGCCTGGAGTCCACAGGGAAATCAGCCCCAGCATTTT. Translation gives CAWSPQGNQPQHF.

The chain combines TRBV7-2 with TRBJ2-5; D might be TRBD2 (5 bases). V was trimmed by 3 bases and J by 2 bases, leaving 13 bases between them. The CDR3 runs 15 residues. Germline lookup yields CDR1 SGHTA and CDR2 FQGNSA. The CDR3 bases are TGTGCCAGCAGCTTCGAGGAGCGGACTCAAGAGACCCAGTACTTC. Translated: CASSFEERTQETQYF.

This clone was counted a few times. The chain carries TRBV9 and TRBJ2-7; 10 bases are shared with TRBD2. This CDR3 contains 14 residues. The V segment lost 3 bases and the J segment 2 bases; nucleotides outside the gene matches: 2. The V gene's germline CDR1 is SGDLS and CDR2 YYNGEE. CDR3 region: CASSGGTSAYEQYF. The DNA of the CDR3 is TGTGCCAGCAGCGGTGGGACTAGCGCCTACGAGCAGTACTTC.

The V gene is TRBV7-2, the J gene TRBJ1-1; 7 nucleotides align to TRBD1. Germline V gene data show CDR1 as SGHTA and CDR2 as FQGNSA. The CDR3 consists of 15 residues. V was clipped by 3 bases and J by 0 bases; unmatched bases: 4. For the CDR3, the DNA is TGTGCCAGCAGCTTGGGACAGATCATGAACACTGAAGCTTTCTTT. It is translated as CASSLGQIMNTEAFF.

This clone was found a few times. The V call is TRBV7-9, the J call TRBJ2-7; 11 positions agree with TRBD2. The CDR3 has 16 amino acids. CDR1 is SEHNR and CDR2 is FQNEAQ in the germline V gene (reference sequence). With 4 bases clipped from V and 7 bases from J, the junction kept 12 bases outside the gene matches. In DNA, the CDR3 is TGTGCCAGCAGCTCACAAGGGACTAGCGGCGCACGGGAGCAGTACTTC. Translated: CASSSQGTSGAREQYF.

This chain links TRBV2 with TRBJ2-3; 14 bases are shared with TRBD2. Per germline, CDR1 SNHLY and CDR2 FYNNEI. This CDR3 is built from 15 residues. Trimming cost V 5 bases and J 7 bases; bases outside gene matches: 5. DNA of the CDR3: TGTGCCAGCAGTATAGGACTAGCGGGGGGACATACGCAGTATTTT. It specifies CASSIGLAGGHTQYF.

As DNA, the CDR3 is TGTGCCAGCAGTTACCCCTCGGGCGGGGCGCCCAACGAGCAGTACTTC. This encodes CASSYPSGGAPNEQYF. The V call is TRBV6-6, the J call TRBJ2-7, with D perhaps matching TRBD2 (6 bases). The CDR3 has 16 amino acids. CDR1 and CDR2 from the germline V gene are MNHNY and SVGAGI (reference sequence). V lost 2 bases to trimming and J lost 5 bases, with 19 bases between them.

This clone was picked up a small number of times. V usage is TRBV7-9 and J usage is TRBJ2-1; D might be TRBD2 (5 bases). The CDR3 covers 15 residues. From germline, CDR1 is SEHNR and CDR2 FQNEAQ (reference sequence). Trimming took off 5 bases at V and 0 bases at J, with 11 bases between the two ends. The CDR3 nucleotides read TGTGCCAGCAGCCCCCCTACTAGCTCCTACAATGAGCAGTTCTTC. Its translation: CASSPPTSSYNEQFF.